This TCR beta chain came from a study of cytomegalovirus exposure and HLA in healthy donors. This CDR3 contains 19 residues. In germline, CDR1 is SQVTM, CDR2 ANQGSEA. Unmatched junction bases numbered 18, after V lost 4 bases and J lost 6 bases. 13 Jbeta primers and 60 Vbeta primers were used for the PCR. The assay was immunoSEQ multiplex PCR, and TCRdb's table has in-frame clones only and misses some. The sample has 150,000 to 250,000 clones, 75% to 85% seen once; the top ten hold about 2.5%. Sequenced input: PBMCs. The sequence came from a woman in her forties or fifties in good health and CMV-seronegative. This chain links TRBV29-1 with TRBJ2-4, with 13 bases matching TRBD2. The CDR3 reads CSVVFRPVTSGRFINIQYF. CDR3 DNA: TGCAGCGTTGTTTTCCGGCCTGTGACTAGCGGGAGGTTCATAAACATTCAGTACTTC.